The entry below gives a single T cell receptor beta chain sequence along with its context. Its antigen remains unknown. Unique molecular identifiers were attached to individual cDNA molecules within the library. Original processing notes: A typical sample had approximately 93,000 TCRs, with roughly 23,224 to 690,600 overall. MiXCR was run by TCRdb on the RACE reads, yielding one entry per CDR3 protein. In this record, the V and J calls reflect TCRdb's handling and not the investigators' own analysis. The data show tens of thousands of distinct CDR3 sequences, 4.5% to 5.5% seen once. This entry is derived from a study of human T cells and chemical hapten exposure. Study information: Slight volume differences across pooled libraries mainly accounted for varying per-sample TCR yields. Whole-study results and caveats: The number of TCRs over 1 in 1000 frequency stayed unchanged after DPC.

From germline, CDR1 is SEHNR and CDR2 FQNEAQ (reference sequence). The V end lost 0 bases, the J end lost 0 bases, and 3 bases lay between the germline ends. The CDR3 loop spans 14 amino acids. This sample's time point: healthy volunteer bleed at 6 weeks. The study extracted total RNA from unfractionated whole blood. Sequenced: whole blood. The sequence came from a human donor in good health. Some clones in this sample may be carry-over from other donors' samples. The rearrangement uses TRBV7-9 and TRBJ1-5; D remains unclear. The CDR3 spells CASSLANSNQPQHF. The CDR3 nucleotides read TGTGCCAGCAGCTTAGCGAATAGCAATCAGCCCCAGCATTTT. The full variable domain, rest sourced from reference TRBV7-9 and TRBJ1-5, is DTGVSQNPRHKITKRGQNVTFRCDPISEHNRLYWYRQTLGQGPEFLTYFQNEAQLEKSRLLSDRFSAERPKGSFSTLEIQRTEQGDSAMYLCASSLANSNQPQHFGDGTRLSIL.